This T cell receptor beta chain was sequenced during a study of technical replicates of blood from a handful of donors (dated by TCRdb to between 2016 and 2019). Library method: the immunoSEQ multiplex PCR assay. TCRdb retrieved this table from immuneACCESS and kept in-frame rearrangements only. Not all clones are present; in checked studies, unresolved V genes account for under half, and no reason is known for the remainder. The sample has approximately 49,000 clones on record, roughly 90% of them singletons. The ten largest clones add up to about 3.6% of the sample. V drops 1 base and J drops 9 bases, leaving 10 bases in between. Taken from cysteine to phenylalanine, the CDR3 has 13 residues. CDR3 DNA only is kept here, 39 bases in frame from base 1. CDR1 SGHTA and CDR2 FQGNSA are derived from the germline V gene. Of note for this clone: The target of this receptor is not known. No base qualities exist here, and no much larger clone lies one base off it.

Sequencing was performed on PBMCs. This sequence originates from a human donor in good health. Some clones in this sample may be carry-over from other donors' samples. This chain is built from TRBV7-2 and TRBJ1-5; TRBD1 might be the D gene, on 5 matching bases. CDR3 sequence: CASSLGRQRPQHF. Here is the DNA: TGTGCCAGCAGCTTAGGTCGACAGAGGCCCCAGCATTTT.